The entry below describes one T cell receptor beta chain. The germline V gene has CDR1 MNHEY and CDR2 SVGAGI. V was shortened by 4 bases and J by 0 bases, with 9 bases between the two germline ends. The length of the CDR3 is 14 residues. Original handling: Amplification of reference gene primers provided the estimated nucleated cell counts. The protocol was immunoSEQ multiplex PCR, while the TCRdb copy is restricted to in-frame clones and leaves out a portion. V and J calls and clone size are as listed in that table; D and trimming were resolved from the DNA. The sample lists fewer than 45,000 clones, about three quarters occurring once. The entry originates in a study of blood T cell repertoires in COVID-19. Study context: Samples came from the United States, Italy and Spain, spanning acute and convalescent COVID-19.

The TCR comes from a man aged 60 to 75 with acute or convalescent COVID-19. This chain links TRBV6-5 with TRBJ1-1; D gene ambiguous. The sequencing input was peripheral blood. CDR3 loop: CASSLHGMNTEAFF. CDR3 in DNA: TGTGCCAGCAGTTTACACGGGATGAACACTGAAGCTTTCTTT.